Here is one TCR beta chain with its context. Its matching antigen is unknown. The data belong to a study of OX40 agonist ivuxolimab in advanced cancers. Looking at the study overall: Patients received the agonistic anti-OX40 (CD134) antibody ivuxolimab. Melanoma, hepatocellular carcinoma, head and neck or renal cell cancer occurred in dose-escalation patients. Aged about 23 to 90 with a mean of about 63 years, they were about 80% male. Overall study results and limits: More expanded clones were found, on average, in CD8+ than in CD4+ T cells.

This CDR3 has 16 residues. Germline values: CDR1 WSHSY, CDR2 SAAADI. The ends were cut back, 3 bases at V and 2 bases at J, with 17 bases in the middle. Repertoires were generated with immunoSEQ multiplex PCR, while TCRdb's copy carries only in-frame clones and drops some. The sample records 40,000 to 45,000 clones, about nine tenths being singletons. The receptor was derived from an adult with an advanced solid tumor such as melanoma, head and neck, liver or kidney cancer. The source was CD4+ or CD8+ T cells sorted from blood, collected in a trial of the OX40 agonist ivuxolimab. The chain uses TRBV10-2 and TRBJ2-7; D possibly corresponds to TRBD2 (7 bases). CDR3 bases: TGCGCCAGCAGTGACGCGGGGGCGCTGGGTCCCTACGAGCAGTACTTC. Translated, it gives CASSDAGALGPYEQYF.